This is a list of T cell receptor beta chains from one sample in a study of glioma-infiltrating T cells. MiXCR, run by TCRdb on the multiplex PCR reads, gives a single entry per CDR3 protein. Of more than 300,000 distinct CDR3 sequences listed, roughly 41% are singletons. Source material: glioma tissue, nonneoplastic brain tissue, or PBMCs (not recorded which). The receptors shown here come from a human donor with low-grade glioma or glioblastoma, undergoing nonglioma brain surgery, or in good health (not recorded which). The CDR3 runs from the conserved cysteine through the conserved F or W. D genes are given only for firm matches. Clone size is given for some rows only: seen once, a few or many times, or a class if the clone is expanded.

CDR3 protein,CDR3 DNA,J gene,D gene,V gene,clone size
CASSHDRQGINSPLHF,TGCGCCAGCAGCCACGATCGACAGGGGATTAATTCACCCCTCCACTTT,TRBJ1-6,TRBD1,TRBV4-3,few
CASSLGPRGNEQYF,TGTGCCAGCAGTTTGGGACCCCGAGGCAACGAGCAGTACTTC,TRBJ2-7,.,TRBV27,many
CASSQDFTSRLQETQYF,TGCGCCAGCAGCCAAGATTTTACGTCGCGCCTTCAAGAGACCCAGTACTTC,TRBJ2-5,.,TRBV4-1,.
CASSRALNSPLHF,TGTGCCAGCAGCAGGGCCCTTAATTCACCCCTCCACTTT,TRBJ1-6,.,TRBV28,many
CASSSRRLDYGYTF,TGTGCCAGCAGTTCTCGACGGCTTGACTATGGCTACACCTTC,TRBJ1-2,.,TRBV28,.
CSASDSVLSGANVLTF,TGCAGTGCTAGTGATAGCGTGCTCTCTGGGGCCAACGTCCTGACTTTC,TRBJ2-6,.,TRBV20-1,few
CASSPGQLYNEQFF,TGTGCCAGCAGCCCCGGACAGCTCTACAATGAGCAGTTCTTC,TRBJ2-1,.,TRBV6-1,.
CASSPPGQRFYEQYF,TGTGCCAGCTCACCACCGGGACAGAGATTCTACGAGCAGTACTTC,TRBJ2-7,TRBD1,TRBV18,.
CASSSAPRTQPQHF,TGTGCCAGCAGTTCGGCCCCCCGGACCCAGCCCCAGCATTTT,TRBJ1-5,.,TRBV2,.
CASSNRGALYEQYF,TGTGCCAGTAGCAATCGGGGGGCCCTCTACGAGCAGTACTTC,TRBJ2-7,.,TRBV19,.
CASSRGTGVTDTQYF,TGCGCCAGCAGCCGGGGGACGGGCGTAACAGATACGCAGTATTTT,TRBJ2-3,.,TRBV5-1,.
CSAGGGQGQSGTQYF,TGCAGTGCGGGAGGGGGACAGGGGCAGTCGGGGACCCAGTACTTC,TRBJ2-5,TRBD1,TRBV20-1,.
CASSQTGATEAFF,TGTGCCAGCAGCCAGACAGGGGCCACTGAAGCTTTCTTT,TRBJ1-1,TRBD1,TRBV7-6,few
CASSPGQNEKLFF,TGTGCCAGTAGTCCGGGACAGAATGAAAAACTGTTTTTT,TRBJ1-4,TRBD1,TRBV19,.
CASSLGAGGYEQFF,TGTGCCAGCAGCTTAGGAGCGGGAGGCTATGAGCAGTTCTTC,TRBJ2-1,TRBD2,TRBV13,.
CATSDLGDPGELFF,TGTGCCACCAGTGATTTAGGGGACCCCGGGGAGCTGTTTTTT,TRBJ2-2,.,TRBV24-1,few
CASSQGSGLGANEKLFF,TGTGCCAGCAGCCAAGGATCCGGATTGGGGGCTAATGAAAAACTGTTTTTT,TRBJ1-4,.,TRBV4-2,.
CASSQVLRSYEQYF,TGCGCCAGCAGCCAAGTTCTAAGGTCCTACGAGCAGTACTTC,TRBJ2-7,.,TRBV4-1,few
CATSAAADYVYTF,TGTGCCACCAGTGCAGCCGCGGACTATGTCTACACCTTC,TRBJ1-2,.,TRBV24-1,once
CASSLGQAFNQPQHF,TGTGCCAGCAGTTTGGGGCAGGCCTTCAATCAGCCCCAGCATTTT,TRBJ1-5,.,TRBV28,few
CASRLLLASYIYF,TGTGCCAGCAGGCTACTACTAGCGTCCTACATCTACTTC,TRBJ2-5,TRBD2,TRBV7-2,.
CASSYAQAGYGYTF,TGTGCCAGCAGTTACGCGCAGGCTGGCTATGGCTACACCTTC,TRBJ1-2,.,TRBV6-2/TRBV6-3,few
CASSARTFYYEQYF,TGTGCCAGCAGCGCTCGGACGTTCTACTACGAGCAGTACTTC,TRBJ2-7,.,TRBV12-3/TRBV12-4,.
CASSFGSQSYNEQFF,TGTGCCAGCAGTTTCGGGAGTCAATCCTACAATGAGCAGTTCTTC,TRBJ2-1,.,TRBV27,many
CASSLEEGSRGANYGYTF,TGTGCCAGCAGTTTGGAGGAGGGGTCCAGGGGAGCTAACTATGGCTACACCTTC,TRBJ1-2,.,TRBV28,few
CASSFARGHQPQHF,TGTGCCAGCAGCTTCGCGAGGGGGCATCAGCCCCAGCATTTT,TRBJ1-5,TRBD1,TRBV7-8,.
CALWPGPKWTEAFF,TGTGCCCTGTGGCCAGGGCCCAAATGGACTGAAGCTTTCTTT,TRBJ1-1,.,TRBV28,.
CASRSTRRTALTDTQYF,TGTGCCAGCAGAAGTACGAGAAGGACCGCGTTGACGGATACGCAGTATTTT,TRBJ2-3,.,TRBV11-1,.
CASSFFPGVSTDTQYF,TGTGCCAGCAGCTTTTTTCCGGGAGTCAGCACAGATACGCAGTATTTT,TRBJ2-3,.,TRBV7-3,few
CASSIEGDEKLFF,TGTGCCAGTAGTATCGAGGGGGATGAAAAACTGTTTTTT,TRBJ1-4,.,TRBV19,.
CARSLGAGRNTEAFF,TGTGCCAGAAGCTTAGGGGCAGGCCGGAACACTGAAGCTTTCTTT,TRBJ1-1,.,TRBV7-3,.
CARSPGGSHEQFF,TGTGCCAGAAGTCCCGGGGGATCCCATGAGCAGTTCTTC,TRBJ2-1,.,TRBV7-2,.
CASRGVSFKRFYEQYF,TGTGCCAGTAGGGGCGTCTCGTTCAAGAGGTTTTACGAGCAGTACTTC,TRBJ2-7,.,TRBV19,.
CASTLIDGYEQYF,TGTGCCAGCACCCTAATAGATGGCTACGAGCAGTACTTC,TRBJ2-7,.,TRBV6-2/TRBV6-3,many
CASSLQTGENQPQHF,TGTGCCAGCAGCTTACAGACAGGGGAAAATCAGCCCCAGCATTTT,TRBJ1-5,TRBD1,TRBV7-3,.
CSARGRASYNEQFF,TGCAGTGCTAGGGGGAGGGCCTCCTACAATGAGCAGTTCTTC,TRBJ2-1,TRBD2,TRBV20-1,.
CASRSYTDNTEAFF,TGTGCCAGCAGATCTTACACGGATAACACTGAAGCTTTCTTT,TRBJ1-1,.,TRBV27,many
CASSLASGSHPYNEQFF,TGTGCCAGCAGCTTAGCTAGCGGGAGTCACCCCTACAATGAGCAGTTCTTC,TRBJ2-1,TRBD2,TRBV7-2,.
CSAVPEREEGETQYF,TGCAGTGCTGTCCCGGAGCGGGAGGAGGGGGAGACCCAGTACTTC,TRBJ2-5,TRBD2,TRBV20-1,few
CATSVLAGDSDTQYF,TGTGCCACCAGCGTACTAGCGGGGGACTCAGATACGCAGTATTTT,TRBJ2-3,TRBD2,TRBV15,many
CSARDSTVQETQYF,TGCAGTGCTAGAGACTCGACAGTTCAAGAGACCCAGTACTTC,TRBJ2-5,.,TRBV20-1,.
CASSTTTGSGETQYF,TGTGCCAGTAGTACGACCACAGGGTCGGGAGAGACCCAGTACTTC,TRBJ2-5,.,TRBV19,few